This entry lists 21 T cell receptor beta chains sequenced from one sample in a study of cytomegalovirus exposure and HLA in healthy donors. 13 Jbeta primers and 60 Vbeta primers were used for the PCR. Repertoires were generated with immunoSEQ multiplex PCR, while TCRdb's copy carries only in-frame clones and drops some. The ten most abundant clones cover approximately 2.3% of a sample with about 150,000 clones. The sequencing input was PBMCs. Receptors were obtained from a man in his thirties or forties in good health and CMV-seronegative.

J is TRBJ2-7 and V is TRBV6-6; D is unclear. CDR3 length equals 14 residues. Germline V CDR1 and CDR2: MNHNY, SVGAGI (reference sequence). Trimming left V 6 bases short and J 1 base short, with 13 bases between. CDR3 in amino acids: CASSKSHSSYEQYF. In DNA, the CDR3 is TGTGCCAGCAGCAAATCCCACTCTTCCTACGAGCAGTACTTC.

This CDR3 reads CASSLDKAGVYEQYF. CDR3 DNA sequence: TGTGCCAGCAGCTTAGACAAAGCGGGAGTTTACGAGCAGTACTTC. The chain is built from TRBV7-2 and TRBJ2-7, with 8 bases that match TRBD2. Germline CDR1 is SGHTA and CDR2 is FQGNSA. This CDR3 contains 15 residues. The V gene end was trimmed by 1 base and the J gene end by 4 bases; junction bases not matched to a gene: 6.

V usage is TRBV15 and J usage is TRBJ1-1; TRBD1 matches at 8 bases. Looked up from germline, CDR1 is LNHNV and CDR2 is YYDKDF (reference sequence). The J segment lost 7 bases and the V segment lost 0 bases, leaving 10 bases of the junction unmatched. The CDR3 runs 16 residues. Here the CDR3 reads CATSRDRVDRGNEAFF. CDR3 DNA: TGTGCCACCAGCAGAGATCGTGTCGACAGGGGTAATGAAGCTTTCTTT. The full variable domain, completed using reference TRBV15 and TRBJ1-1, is DAMVIQNPRYQVTQFGKPVTLSCSQTLNHNVMYWYQQKSSQAPKLLFHYYDKDFNNEADTPDNFQSRRPNTSFCFLDIRSPGLGDTAMYLCATSRDRVDRGNEAFFGQGTRLTVV.

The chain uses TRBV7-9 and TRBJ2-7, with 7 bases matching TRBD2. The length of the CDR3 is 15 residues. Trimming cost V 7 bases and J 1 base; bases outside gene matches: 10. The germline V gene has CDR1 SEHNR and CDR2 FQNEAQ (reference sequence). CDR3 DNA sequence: TGTGCCAGCACCCGTGCCGCGGGAGAGTCCTACGAGCAGTACTTC. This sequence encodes CASTRAAGESYEQYF.

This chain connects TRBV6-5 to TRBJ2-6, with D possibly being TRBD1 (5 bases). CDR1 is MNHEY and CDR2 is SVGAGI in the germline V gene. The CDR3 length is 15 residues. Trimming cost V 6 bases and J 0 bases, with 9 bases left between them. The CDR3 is CASSPRVSGANVLTF. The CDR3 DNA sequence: TGTGCCAGCAGCCCCAGGGTCTCTGGGGCCAACGTCCTGACTTTC.

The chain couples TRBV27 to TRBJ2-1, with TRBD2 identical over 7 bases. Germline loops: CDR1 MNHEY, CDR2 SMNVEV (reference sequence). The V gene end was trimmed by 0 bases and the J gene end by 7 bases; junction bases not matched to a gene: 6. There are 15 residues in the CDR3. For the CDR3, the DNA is TGTGCCAGCAGTTTATCGGGGGGGAATAGGAATGAGCAGTTCTTC. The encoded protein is CASSLSGGNRNEQFF.

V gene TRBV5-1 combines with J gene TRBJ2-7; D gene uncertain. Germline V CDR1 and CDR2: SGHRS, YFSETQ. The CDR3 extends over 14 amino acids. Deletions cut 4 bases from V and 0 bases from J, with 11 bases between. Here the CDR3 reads CASSPRVSSYEQYF. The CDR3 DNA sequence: TGCGCCAGCAGCCCCCGTGTTAGCTCCTACGAGCAGTACTTC.

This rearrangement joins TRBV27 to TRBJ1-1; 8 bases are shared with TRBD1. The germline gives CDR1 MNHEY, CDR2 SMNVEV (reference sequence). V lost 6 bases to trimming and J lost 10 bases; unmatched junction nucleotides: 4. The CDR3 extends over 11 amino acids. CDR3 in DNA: TGTGCCAGCAGAGGACAGGGCCCAGCTTTCTTT. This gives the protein CASRGQGPAFF.

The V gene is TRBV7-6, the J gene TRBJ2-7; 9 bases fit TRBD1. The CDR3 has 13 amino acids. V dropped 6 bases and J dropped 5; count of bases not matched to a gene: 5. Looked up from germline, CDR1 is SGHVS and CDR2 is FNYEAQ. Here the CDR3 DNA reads TGTGCCAGCAGAGCACAGGGGGCTGACGAGCAGTACTTC. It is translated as CASRAQGADEQYF.

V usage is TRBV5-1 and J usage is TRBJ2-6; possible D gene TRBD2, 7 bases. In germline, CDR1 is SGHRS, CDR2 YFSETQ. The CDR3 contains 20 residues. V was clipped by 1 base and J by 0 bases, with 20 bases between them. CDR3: CASSLWVSGTSLSGANVLTF. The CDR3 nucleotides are TGCGCCAGCAGCTTGTGGGTCAGCGGGACATCCCTCTCTGGGGCCAACGTCCTGACTTTC. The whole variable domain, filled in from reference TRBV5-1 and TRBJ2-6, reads KAGVTQTPRYLIKTRGQQVTLSCSPISGHRSVSWYQQTPGQGLQFLFEYFSETQRNKGNFPGRFSGRQFSNSRSEMNVSTLELGDSALYLCASSLWVSGTSLSGANVLTFGAGSRLTVL.

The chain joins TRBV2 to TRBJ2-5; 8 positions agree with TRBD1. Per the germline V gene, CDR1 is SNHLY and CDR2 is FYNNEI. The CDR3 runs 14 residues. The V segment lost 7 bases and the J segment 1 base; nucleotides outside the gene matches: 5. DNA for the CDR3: TGTGCCAGCAAGGCGGACAGGGCCCAAGAGACCCAGTACTTC. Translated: CASKADRAQETQYF.

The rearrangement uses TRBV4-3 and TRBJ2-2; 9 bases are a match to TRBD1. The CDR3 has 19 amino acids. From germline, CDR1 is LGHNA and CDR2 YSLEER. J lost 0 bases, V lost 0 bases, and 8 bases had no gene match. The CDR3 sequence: CASSQDLRTGVSNTGELFF. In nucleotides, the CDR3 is TGCGCCAGCAGCCAAGATCTGCGGACAGGGGTTTCGAACACCGGGGAGCTGTTTTTT.

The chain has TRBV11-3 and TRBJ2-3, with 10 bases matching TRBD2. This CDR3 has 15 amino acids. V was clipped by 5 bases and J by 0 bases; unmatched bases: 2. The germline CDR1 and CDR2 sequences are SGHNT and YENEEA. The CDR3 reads CASSVSGGSTDTQYF. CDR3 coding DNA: TGTGCCAGCAGCGTTAGCGGGGGGAGCACAGATACGCAGTATTTT.

CDR3 coding DNA: TGTGCCAGCAGCTACCTCGGACAGGGGACCCAAGAGACCCAGTACTTC. Translation: CASSYLGQGTQETQYF. V is TRBV27 and J is TRBJ2-5; 9 bases are a match to TRBD1. The CDR3 is made up of 16 amino acids. CDR1 MNHEY and CDR2 SMNVEV come from the germline V gene (reference sequence). V shed 6 bases, J shed 1 base, and the junction held 9 bases outside the gene matches.

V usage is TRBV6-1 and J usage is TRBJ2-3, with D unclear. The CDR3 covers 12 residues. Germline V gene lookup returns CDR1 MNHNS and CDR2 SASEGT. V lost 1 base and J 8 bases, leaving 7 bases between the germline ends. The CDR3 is CASSEVFVTQYF. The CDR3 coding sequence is TGTGCCAGCAGTGAAGTTTTCGTTACGCAGTATTTT.

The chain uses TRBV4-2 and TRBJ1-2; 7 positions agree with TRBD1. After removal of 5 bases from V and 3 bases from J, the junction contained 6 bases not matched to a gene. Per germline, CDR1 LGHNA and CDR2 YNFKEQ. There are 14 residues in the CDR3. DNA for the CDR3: TGTGCCAGCAGCGCAGGGGGGTACGACTATGGCTACACCTTC. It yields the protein CASSAGGYDYGYTF.

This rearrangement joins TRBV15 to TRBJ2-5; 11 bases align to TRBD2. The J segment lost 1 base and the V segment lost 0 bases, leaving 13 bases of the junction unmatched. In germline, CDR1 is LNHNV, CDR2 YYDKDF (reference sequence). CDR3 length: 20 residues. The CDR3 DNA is TGTGCCACCAGCAGAGAATCGCCTAGCGGGAGGCGTGGGATCCAAGAGACCCAGTACTTC. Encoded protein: CATSRESPSGRRGIQETQYF.

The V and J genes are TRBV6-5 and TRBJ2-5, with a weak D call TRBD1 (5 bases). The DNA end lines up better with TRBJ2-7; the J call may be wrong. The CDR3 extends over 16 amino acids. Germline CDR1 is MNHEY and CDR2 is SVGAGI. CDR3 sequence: CASSYSTVGLSYEQYF. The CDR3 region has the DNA TGTGCCAGCAGTTACTCGACAGTAGGGCTCTCCTACGAGCAGTACTTC.

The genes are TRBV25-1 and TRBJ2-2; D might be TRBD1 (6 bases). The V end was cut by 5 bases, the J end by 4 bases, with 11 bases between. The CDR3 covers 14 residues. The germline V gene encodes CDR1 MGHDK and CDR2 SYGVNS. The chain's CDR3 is CASSKRGSTGELFF. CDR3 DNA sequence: TGTGCCAGCAGTAAAAGGGGGAGCACCGGGGAGCTGTTTTTT.

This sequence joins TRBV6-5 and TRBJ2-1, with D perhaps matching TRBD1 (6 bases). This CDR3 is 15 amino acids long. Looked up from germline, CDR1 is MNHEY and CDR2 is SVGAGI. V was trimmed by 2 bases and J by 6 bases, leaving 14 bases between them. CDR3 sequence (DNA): TGTGCCAGCAGTTACGGTCGCCCAGGGGCCAATGAGCAGTTCTTC. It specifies CASSYGRPGANEQFF.

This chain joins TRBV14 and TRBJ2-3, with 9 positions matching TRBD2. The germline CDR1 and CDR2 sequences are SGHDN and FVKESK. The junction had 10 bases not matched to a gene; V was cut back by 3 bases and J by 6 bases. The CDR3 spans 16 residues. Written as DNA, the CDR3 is TGTGCCAGCAGCCAGGTCGGGGGACTAGCCACGGATACGCAGTATTTT. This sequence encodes CASSQVGGLATDTQYF.